These 5 T cell receptor beta chains were all obtained from the same sample, sequenced in a study of T cells in Graves' hyperthyroidism and ophthalmopathy. The source material, RNA transcripts, was used to amplify TCR beta CDR3 regions. An initial round of RT-PCR targeting the TCR CDR3 relied on the HTBI primer set. In TCRdb, the multiplex PCR reads were re-called with MiXCR into one record per CDR3 protein. The data contain more than 500,000 distinct CDR3 sequences, 40% to 50% of them singletons. The source material was peripheral blood or thyroid tissue (not recorded which). The source is an adult woman with Graves' disease, either hyperthyroidism or ophthalmopathy (not recorded which).

This clonotype was counted only a few times. The V gene is TRBV29-1, the J gene TRBJ2-7; D assignment may be TRBD1 or TRBD2 (6 bases each). Germline loops: CDR1 SQVTM, CDR2 ANQGSEA. The CDR3 is made up of 17 amino acids. V dropped 2 bases and J dropped 6 bases, with 26 bases sitting between them. The CDR3 coding sequence is TGCAGCGTTGAAACAGGGCTGACGGCGGGGTTAGCCATCGAGCAGTACTTC. It codes for CSVETGLTAGLAIEQYF.

Notes on this clonotype: An end of the junction does not agree with germline; a read error may underlie this. The chain employs TRBV7-9 and TRBJ1-5; TRBD1 is a possible D gene (6 bases). The CDR3 extends over 15 amino acids. Looked up from germline, CDR1 is SEHNR and CDR2 is FQNEAQ (reference sequence). The CDR3: CASSRKGGRVETQHF. The CDR3 DNA reads TGCGCCAGCAGCCGGAAAGGGGGGCGGGTAGAGACCCAGCATTTT.

Ten or more counts support this clonotype. DNA for the CDR3: TGTGCCCCCCGGACAGGGAACAATCAGCCCCAGCATTTT. Translating gives CAPRTGNNQPQHF. V and J are TRBV6-8 and TRBJ1-5, with TRBD1 matching 8 bases. V lost 11 bases to trimming and J lost 3 bases; unmatched junction nucleotides: 6. CDR3 length: 13 amino acids. Germline V gene lookup returns CDR1 MNHGY and CDR2 SAAAGT.

The V and J genes are TRBV6-2 or TRBV6-3 and TRBJ2-5; D may be TRBD2 (6 bases). V lost 5 bases and J lost 9, with 28 bases in between. CDR1 and CDR2 from the germline V gene are MNHEY and SVGEGT. The CDR3 has 17 amino acids. The CDR3: CASSNPSVEVRGKAQYF. The CDR3 DNA reads TGTGCCAGCAGTAACCCGAGCGTTGAGGTCCGGGGGAAGGCCCAGTACTTC.

This clonotype was seen once. The rearrangement links TRBV20-1 to TRBJ2-5; the match to TRBD1 covers 7 bases. Germline V gene lookup returns CDR1 DFQATT and CDR2 SNEGSKA (reference sequence). After removal of 5 bases from V and 0 bases from J, the junction contained 9 bases not matched to a gene. This CDR3 has 15 amino acids. The CDR3 loop is CSAGRWGTDQETQYF. CDR3 sequence (DNA): TGCAGTGCTGGACGGTGGGGGACAGACCAAGAGACCCAGTACTTC.